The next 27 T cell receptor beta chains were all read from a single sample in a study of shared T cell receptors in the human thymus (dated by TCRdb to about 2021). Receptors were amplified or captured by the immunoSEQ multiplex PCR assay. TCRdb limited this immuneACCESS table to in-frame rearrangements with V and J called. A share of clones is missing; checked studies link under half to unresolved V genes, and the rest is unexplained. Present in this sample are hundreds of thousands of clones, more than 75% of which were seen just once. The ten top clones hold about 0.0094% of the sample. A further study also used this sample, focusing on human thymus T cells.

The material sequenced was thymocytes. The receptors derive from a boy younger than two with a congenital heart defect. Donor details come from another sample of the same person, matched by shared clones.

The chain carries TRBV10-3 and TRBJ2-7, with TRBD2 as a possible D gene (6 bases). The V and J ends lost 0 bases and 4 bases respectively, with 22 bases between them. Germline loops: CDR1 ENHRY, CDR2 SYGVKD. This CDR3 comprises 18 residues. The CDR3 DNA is TGTGCCATCAGTGAGTCGAGGGGTAGCCGGGACTTCCCTTACGAGCAGTACTTC. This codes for CAISESRGSRDFPYEQYF.

In DNA form, the CDR3 reads TGTGCCAGTAGTATGTATACGCGGGGGGTGTTGAATGAGCAGTTCTTC. It codes for CASSMYTRGVLNEQFF. The chain links TRBV19 to TRBJ2-1; 8 bases fit TRBD2. Looked up from germline, CDR1 is LNHDA and CDR2 is SQIVND (reference sequence). This CDR3 is 16 amino acids long. V trimming: 3 bases; J trimming: 7 bases; junction bases outside the gene matches: 11.

The CDR3 sequence is CASSDRASGYNEQFF. The CDR3 region has the DNA TGCGCCAGCAGTGATCGGGCTAGCGGGTACAATGAGCAGTTCTTC. The V call is TRBV10-2, the J call TRBJ2-1; 8 bases agree with TRBD2. There are 15 residues in the CDR3. After removal of 3 bases from V and 4 bases from J, the junction contained 5 bases not matched to a gene. Germline CDR1 is WSHSY and CDR2 is SAAADI.

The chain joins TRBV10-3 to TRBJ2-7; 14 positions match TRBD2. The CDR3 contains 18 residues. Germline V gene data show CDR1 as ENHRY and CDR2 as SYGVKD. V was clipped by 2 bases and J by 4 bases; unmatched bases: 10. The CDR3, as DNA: TGTGCCATCAGTGAGAAACGGGGACTAGCGGGAGCGACTTACGAGCAGTACTTC. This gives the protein CAISEKRGLAGATYEQYF.

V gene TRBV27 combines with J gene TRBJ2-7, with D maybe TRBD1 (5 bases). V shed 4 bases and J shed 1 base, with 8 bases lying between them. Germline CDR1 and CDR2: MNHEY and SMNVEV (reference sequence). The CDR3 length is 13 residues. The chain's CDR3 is CASSWAGSYEQYF. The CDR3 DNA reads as TGTGCCAGCAGTTGGGCAGGGTCCTACGAGCAGTACTTC.

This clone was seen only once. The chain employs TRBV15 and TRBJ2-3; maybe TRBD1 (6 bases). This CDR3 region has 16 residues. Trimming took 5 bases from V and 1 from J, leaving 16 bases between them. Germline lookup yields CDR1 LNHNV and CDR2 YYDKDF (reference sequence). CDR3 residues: CATSAWDTLGTDTQYF. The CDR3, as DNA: TGTGCCACCAGCGCCTGGGACACCCTAGGCACAGATACGCAGTATTTT.

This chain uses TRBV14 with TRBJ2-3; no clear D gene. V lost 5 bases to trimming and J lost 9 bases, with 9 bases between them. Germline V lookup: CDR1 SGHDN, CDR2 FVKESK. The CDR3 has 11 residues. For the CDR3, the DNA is TGTGCCAGCAGCACTAACCTGACGCAGTATTTT. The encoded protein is CASSTNLTQYF.

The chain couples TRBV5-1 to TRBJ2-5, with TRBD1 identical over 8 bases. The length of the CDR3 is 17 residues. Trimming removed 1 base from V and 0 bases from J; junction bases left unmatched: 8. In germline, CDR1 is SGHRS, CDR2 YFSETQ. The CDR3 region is CASSLSRGREYQETQYF. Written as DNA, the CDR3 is TGCGCCAGCAGCTTGAGCAGGGGGCGAGAGTACCAAGAGACCCAGTACTTC. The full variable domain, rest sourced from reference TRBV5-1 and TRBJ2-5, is KAGVTQTPRYLIKTRGQQVTLSCSPISGHRSVSWYQQTPGQGLQFLFEYFSETQRNKGNFPGRFSGRQFSNSRSEMNVSTLELGDSALYLCASSLSRGREYQETQYFGPGTRLLVL.

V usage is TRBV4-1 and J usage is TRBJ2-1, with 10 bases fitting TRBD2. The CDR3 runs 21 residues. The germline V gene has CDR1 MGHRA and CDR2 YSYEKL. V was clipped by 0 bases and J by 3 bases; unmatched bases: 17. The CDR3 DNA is TGCGCCAGCAGCCAAGATCGAGAGGCTAGCGGGAGAGAGGGTAACTACAATGAGCAGTTCTTC. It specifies CASSQDREASGREGNYNEQFF.

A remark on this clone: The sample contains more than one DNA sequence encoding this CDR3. The CDR3 reads CASSYSSPNYGYTF. CDR3 in DNA: TGTGCCAGCAGTTACTCCTCTCCGAACTATGGCTACACCTTC. This chain connects TRBV6-5 to TRBJ1-2; D gene ambiguous. Germline CDR1 reads MNHEY; CDR2 reads SVGAGI. This CDR3 contains 14 residues. Trimming took off 0 bases at V and 2 bases at J, with 7 bases between the two ends.

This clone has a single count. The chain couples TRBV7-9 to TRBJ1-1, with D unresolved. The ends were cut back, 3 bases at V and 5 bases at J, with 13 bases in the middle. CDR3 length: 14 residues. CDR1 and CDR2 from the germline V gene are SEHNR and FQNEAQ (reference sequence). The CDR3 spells CASSFNLPGTEAFF. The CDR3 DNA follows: TGTGCCAGCAGCTTTAATCTCCCGGGGACTGAAGCTTTCTTT.

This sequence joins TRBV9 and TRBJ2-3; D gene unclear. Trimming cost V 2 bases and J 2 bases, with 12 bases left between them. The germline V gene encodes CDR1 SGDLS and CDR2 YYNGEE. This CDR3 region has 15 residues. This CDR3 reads CASSVGRQDTDTQYF. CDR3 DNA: TGTGCCAGCAGCGTGGGCAGGCAAGACACAGATACGCAGTATTTT.

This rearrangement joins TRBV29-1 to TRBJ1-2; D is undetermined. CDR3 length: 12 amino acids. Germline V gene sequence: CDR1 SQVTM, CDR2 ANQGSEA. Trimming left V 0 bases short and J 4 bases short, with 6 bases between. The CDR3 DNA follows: TGCAGCGTTGAAGAGGAGAGCTATGGCTACACCTTC. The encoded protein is CSVEEESYGYTF. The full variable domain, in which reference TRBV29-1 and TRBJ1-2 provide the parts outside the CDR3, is SAVISQKPSRDICQRGTSLTIQCQVDSQVTMMFWYRQQPGQSLTLIATANQGSEATYESGFVIDKFPISRPNLTFSTLTVSNMSPEDSSIYLCSVEEESYGYTFGSGTRLTVV.

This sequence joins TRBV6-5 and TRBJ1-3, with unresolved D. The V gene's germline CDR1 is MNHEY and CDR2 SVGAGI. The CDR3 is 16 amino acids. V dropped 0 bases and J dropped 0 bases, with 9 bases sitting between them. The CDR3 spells CASSYSPIGSGNTIYF. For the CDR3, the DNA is TGTGCCAGCAGTTACTCCCCCATCGGCTCTGGAAACACCATATATTTT.

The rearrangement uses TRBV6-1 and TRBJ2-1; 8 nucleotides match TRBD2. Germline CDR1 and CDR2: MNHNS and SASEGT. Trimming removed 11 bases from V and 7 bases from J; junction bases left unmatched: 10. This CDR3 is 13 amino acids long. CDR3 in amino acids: CAGGGPGGNEQFF. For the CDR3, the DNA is TGTGCCGGCGGGGGGCCGGGGGGGAATGAGCAGTTCTTC.

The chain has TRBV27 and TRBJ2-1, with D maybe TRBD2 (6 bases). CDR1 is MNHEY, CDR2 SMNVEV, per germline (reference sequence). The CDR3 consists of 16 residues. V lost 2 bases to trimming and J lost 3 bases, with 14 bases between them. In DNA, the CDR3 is TGTGCCAGCAGTTTAGAGGGGAGGCAGAACTACAATGAGCAGTTCTTC. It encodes CASSLEGRQNYNEQFF.

The CDR3 loop is CASSYSSSTVYGYTF. The CDR3 bases are TGTGCCAGCAGTTACTCGTCGTCGACAGTCTATGGCTACACCTTC. The chain uses TRBV6-5 and TRBJ1-2; possibly TRBD1 for D (5 bases). The germline V gene encodes CDR1 MNHEY and CDR2 SVGAGI. This CDR3 has 15 residues. Trimming stripped 0 bases from V and 4 bases from J, with 12 bases between.

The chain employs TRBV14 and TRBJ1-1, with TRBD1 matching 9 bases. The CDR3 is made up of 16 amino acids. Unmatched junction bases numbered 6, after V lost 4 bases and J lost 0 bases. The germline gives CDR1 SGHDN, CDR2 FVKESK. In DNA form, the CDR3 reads TGTGCCAGCAGCCGGACAGGGGACCAACTGAACACTGAAGCTTTCTTT. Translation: CASSRTGDQLNTEAFF.

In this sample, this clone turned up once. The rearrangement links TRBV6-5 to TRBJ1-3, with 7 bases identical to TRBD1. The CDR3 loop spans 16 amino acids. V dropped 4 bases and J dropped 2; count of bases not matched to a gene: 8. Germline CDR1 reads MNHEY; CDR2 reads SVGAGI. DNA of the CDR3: TGTGCCAGCAGTTTTCGAAGGGACAGCGCTGGAAACACCATATATTTT. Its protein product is CASSFRRDSAGNTIYF.

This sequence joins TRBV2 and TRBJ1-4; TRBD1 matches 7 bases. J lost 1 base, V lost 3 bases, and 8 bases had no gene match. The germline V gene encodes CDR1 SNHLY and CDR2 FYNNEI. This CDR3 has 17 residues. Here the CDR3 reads CASSDFPRTGTNEKLFF. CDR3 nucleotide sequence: TGTGCCAGCAGTGACTTCCCCCGGACAGGAACTAATGAAAAACTGTTTTTT.

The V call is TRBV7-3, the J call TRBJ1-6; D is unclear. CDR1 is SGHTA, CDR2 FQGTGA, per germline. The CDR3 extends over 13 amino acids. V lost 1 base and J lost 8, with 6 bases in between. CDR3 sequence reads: CASSLIRDSPLHF. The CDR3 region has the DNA TGTGCCAGCAGCTTAATTCGGGATTCACCCCTCCACTTT.

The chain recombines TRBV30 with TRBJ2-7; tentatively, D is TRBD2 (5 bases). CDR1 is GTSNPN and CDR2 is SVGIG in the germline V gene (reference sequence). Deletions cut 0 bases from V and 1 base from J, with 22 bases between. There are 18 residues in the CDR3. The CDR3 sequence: CAWSVIPIFSRASYEQYF. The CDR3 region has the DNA TGTGCCTGGAGTGTTATACCGATTTTTTCGCGGGCGTCCTACGAGCAGTACTTC. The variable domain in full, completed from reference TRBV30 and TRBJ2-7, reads SQTIHQWPATLVQPVGSPLSLECTVEGTSNPNLYWYRQAAGRGLQLLFYSVGIGQISSEVPQNLSASRPQDRQFILSSKKLLLSDSGFYLCAWSVIPIFSRASYEQYFGPGTRLTVT.

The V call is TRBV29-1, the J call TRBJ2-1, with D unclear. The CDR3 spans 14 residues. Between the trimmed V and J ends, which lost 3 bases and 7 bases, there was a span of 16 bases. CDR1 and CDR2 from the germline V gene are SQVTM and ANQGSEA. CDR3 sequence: CSVEFWRLVNEQFF. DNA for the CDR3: TGCAGCGTTGAGTTTTGGCGCCTAGTAAATGAGCAGTTCTTC.

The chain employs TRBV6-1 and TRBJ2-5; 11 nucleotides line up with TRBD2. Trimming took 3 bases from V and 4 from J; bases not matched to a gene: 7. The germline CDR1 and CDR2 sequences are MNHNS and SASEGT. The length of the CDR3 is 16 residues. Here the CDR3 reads CASSDEASGGRETQYF. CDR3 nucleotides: TGTGCCAGCAGTGATGAGGCTAGCGGGGGGCGAGAGACCCAGTACTTC.

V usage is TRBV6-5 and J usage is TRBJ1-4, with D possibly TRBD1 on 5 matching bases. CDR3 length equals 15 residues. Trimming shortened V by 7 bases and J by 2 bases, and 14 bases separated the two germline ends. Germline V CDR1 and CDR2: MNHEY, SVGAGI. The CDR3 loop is CASKAVGATNEKLFF. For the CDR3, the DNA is TGTGCCAGCAAGGCGGTAGGGGCGACTAATGAAAAACTGTTTTTT.

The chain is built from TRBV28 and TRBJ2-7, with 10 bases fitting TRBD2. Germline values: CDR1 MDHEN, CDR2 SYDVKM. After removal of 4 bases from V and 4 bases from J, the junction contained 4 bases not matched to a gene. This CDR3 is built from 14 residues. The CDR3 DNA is TGTGCCAGCAGTTGGAGCGGGAGGGATTACGAGCAGTACTTC. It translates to CASSWSGRDYEQYF.

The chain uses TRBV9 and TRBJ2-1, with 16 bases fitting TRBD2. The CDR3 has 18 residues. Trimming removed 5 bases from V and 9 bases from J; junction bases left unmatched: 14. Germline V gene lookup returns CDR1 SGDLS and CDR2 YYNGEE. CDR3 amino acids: CASSAELPGLAGGCEQFF. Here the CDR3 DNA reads TGTGCCAGCAGTGCTGAACTACCGGGACTAGCGGGAGGGTGTGAGCAGTTCTTC.